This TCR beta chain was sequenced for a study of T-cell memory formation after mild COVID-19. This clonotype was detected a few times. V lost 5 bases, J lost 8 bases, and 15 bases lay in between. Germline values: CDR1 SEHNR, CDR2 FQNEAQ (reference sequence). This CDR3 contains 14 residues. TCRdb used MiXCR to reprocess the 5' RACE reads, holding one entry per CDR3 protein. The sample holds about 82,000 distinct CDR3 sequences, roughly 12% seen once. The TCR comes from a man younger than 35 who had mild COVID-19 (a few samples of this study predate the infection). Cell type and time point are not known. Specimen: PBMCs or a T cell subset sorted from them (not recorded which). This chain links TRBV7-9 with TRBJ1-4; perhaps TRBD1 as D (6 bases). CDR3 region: CASSLGGGREKLFF. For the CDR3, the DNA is TGTGCCAGCAGCCTCGGGGGCGGTCGAGAAAAACTGTTTTTT.